This T cell receptor beta chain was captured in a study of blood T cell repertoires in COVID-19. Participants had their cohort set by participant-reported clinical history. Repertoires were generated with immunoSEQ multiplex PCR, while TCRdb's copy carries only in-frame clones and drops some. Of approximately 450,000 clones listed, 70% to 90% are singletons. The CDR3 spans 15 residues. Trimming took 3 bases from V and 6 from J; bases not matched to a gene: 7. Germline V gene sequence: CDR1 SNHLY, CDR2 FYNNEI. The V and J genes are TRBV2 and TRBJ2-2; TRBD1 matches at 7 bases. Material for sequencing was PBMCs or T cells enriched from blood (not recorded which). The TCR sequence derives from a woman aged 18-35 years with acute COVID-19. DNA for the CDR3: TGTGCCAGCAGTGACGGGACAGTGGTCCCCGGGGAGCTGTTTTTT. Its translation: CASSDGTVVPGELFF.